A selection of T cell receptor beta chains follows, all from one sample in a study of blood T cell repertoires in COVID-19. Repertoires were generated with immunoSEQ multiplex PCR, while TCRdb's copy carries only in-frame clones and drops some. Seen here are about 110,000 clones, 88% observed once, and the top ten hold 2.4%. The sequenced sample was peripheral blood. The source is a human donor in a cohort sampled during active COVID-19. Both conserved end residues are part of each CDR3. Each record gives: V gene, clone size, D gene, J gene, CDR3 DNA, CDR3 protein. D genes are given only for firm matches. Size is omitted from some rows. Given values are once, few, many or a class for expanded clones.

TRBV19	NA	NA	TRBJ1-5	TGTGCCAGTAGTGAACAGGTAGGCAATCAGCCCCAGCATTTT	CASSEQVGNQPQHF
TRBV10-1	NA	TRBD2	TRBJ2-3	TGCGCCAGCAGTGACGGGGGAGGGCTCACAGATACGCAGTATTTT	CASSDGGGLTDTQYF
TRBV6-1	NA	TRBD2	TRBJ2-1	TGTGCCAGCAGTGAAAGGACTAGCATCGGTGAGCAGTTCTTC	CASSERTSIGEQFF
TRBV7-9	NA	NA	TRBJ2-5	TGTGCCAGCAGCTTTCGCGCGGATGGGGAGACCCAGTACTTC	CASSFRADGETQYF
TRBV5-1	NA	TRBD2	TRBJ2-7	TGCGCCAGCAGCTTGGGTGGATCGGGAGGGACCTACGAGCAGTACTTC	CASSLGGSGGTYEQYF
TRBV18	once	NA	TRBJ2-7	TGTGCCAGCTCACCAGGGGGAGGGGGGATCTACGAGCAGTACTTC	CASSPGGGGIYEQYF
TRBV5-1	NA	NA	TRBJ2-5	TGCGCCAGCAGAGACACTCAAGAGACCCAGTACTTC	CASRDTQETQYF
TRBV28	NA	TRBD1	TRBJ2-1	TGTGCCAGCAGTCCGCTCCCCGGACAGGGGCCCGGCTCCTACAATGAGCAGTTCTTC	CASSPLPGQGPGSYNEQFF
TRBV19	NA	TRBD2	TRBJ2-1	TGTGCCAGTAGTGAGACCCTGACTAGCGGGAGCGGCTCGTCCTACAATGAGCAGTTCTTC	CASSETLTSGSGSSYNEQFF
TRBV2	NA	TRBD1	TRBJ1-5	TGTGCCAGCAGTGCGACAGGGATTGTATGGAATCAGCCCCAGCATTTT	CASSATGIVWNQPQHF
TRBV5-1	NA	NA	TRBJ1-2	TGCGCCAGCAGCTTTGATCCGGGGGCTAACTATGGCTACACCTTC	CASSFDPGANYGYTF
TRBV7-3	NA	TRBD1	TRBJ1-6	TGTGCCAGCAGCTTAATAGGACAGGGGACAGGTTCACCCCTCCACTTT	CASSLIGQGTGSPLHF
TRBV5-1	once	TRBD2	TRBJ2-3	TGCGCCAGCAGCTTGGCGGGGGGGGCGAAAGATACGCAGTATTTT	CASSLAGGAKDTQYF
TRBV5-1	NA	NA	TRBJ1-1	TGCGCCAGCAGCGACCTCGGAGGTTTTCGAACTGAAGCTTTCTTT	CASSDLGGFRTEAFF
TRBV7-3	once	TRBD2	TRBJ2-7	TGTGCCAGCACCCATCGGGCTAGCGGGATGGCAGACGAGCAGTACTTC	CASTHRASGMADEQYF
TRBV6-5	few	TRBD1	TRBJ2-7	TGTGCCAGCAGTTACACCGCAGGGGGCCAGGAGAAGTACTTC	CASSYTAGGQEKYF
TRBV7-2	NA	TRBD1	TRBJ2-5	TGTGCCAGCAGCTTGGGACAGAAAAAGACCCAGTACTTC	CASSLGQKKTQYF
TRBV28	NA	NA	TRBJ2-1	TGTGCCAGCAGTTTATTCCACAACGATGAGCAGTTCTTC	CASSLFHNDEQFF
TRBV30	NA	NA	TRBJ1-1	TGTGCCTGGAGTCCCCAGGTGAACACTGAAGCTTTCTTT	CAWSPQVNTEAFF
TRBV25-1	NA	TRBD2	TRBJ2-1	TGTGCCAGCAGTGAATGGGCTAGCGGGAGAGGGGGCAATGAGCAGTTCTTC	CASSEWASGRGGNEQFF
TRBV7-9	NA	NA	TRBJ1-2	TGTGCCAGCAGCTTCCAGACTCCGGGCTATGGCTACACCTTC	CASSFQTPGYGYTF
TRBV2	once	TRBD2	TRBJ2-7	TGTGCCAGCAGTTTCCCCCCCGCCAGGATGGGGAGGGAGTACTTC	CASSFPPARMGREYF
TRBV14	few	NA	TRBJ2-1	TGTGCCAGCAGCCAAGAAGGAGTACGGGGGGCTCTCGACAATGAGCAGTTCTTC	CASSQEGVRGALDNEQFF
TRBV6-5	few	TRBD1	TRBJ1-5	TGTGCCAGCAGCCGCGGACAGGAGGTTCAGCCCCAGCATTTT	CASSRGQEVQPQHF
TRBV4-2	few	TRBD1	TRBJ1-4	TGTGCCAGCAGCCAAGATGGGACAGGGGGTGGGGAAAAACTGTTTTTT	CASSQDGTGGGEKLFF
TRBV19	NA	NA	TRBJ2-5	TGTGCCAGTAGCCCTCTGGGGGGGGCGCGAGAGACCCAGTACTTC	CASSPLGGARETQYF
TRBV11-2	NA	NA	TRBJ1-1	TGTGCCAGCAGTAGTTCTGACAGGACGAACACTGAAGCTTTCTTT	CASSSSDRTNTEAFF
TRBV11-2	NA	TRBD1	TRBJ2-7	TGTGCCAGCAGCTTAGATTTGGGGACAGCAGCCTACGAGCAGTACTTC	CASSLDLGTAAYEQYF
TRBV7-3	once	NA	TRBJ2-2	TGTGCCAGCAGCTACTACCCGGCCGGGGAGCTGTTTTTT	CASSYYPAGELFF
TRBV5-1	NA	TRBD2	TRBJ2-7	TGCGCCAGCAGCCGACTAGCGGGAGCGCGCGAGCAGTACTTC	CASSRLAGAREQYF
TRBV6-5	NA	TRBD2	TRBJ2-7	TGTGCCAGCAGTACCCCCGGGACTAGATCCTACGAGCAGTACTTC	CASSTPGTRSYEQYF
TRBV11-2	NA	TRBD2	TRBJ2-7	TGTGCCAGCAGCGAGGGACTAGCGGGAGGAATCCGCCGCGAGCAGTACTTC	CASSEGLAGGIRREQYF
TRBV7-3	few	NA	TRBJ1-1	TGTGCCAGCAGCTTGGGAGGGGCGAACACTGAAGCTTTCTTT	CASSLGGANTEAFF
TRBV6-5	NA	TRBD1	TRBJ2-3	TGTGCCAGCAGGCGACAGGGATCAGATACGCAGTATTTT	CASRRQGSDTQYF
TRBV7-9	NA	TRBD1	TRBJ2-7	TGTGCCAGCAGCGACCAGACAGGGGTCCCCCTCGAGCAGTACTTC	CASSDQTGVPLEQYF
TRBV2	NA	TRBD2	TRBJ2-5	TGTGCCACCAATGTGGCGGGAGGGTTGAAGACCCAGTACTTC	CATNVAGGLKTQYF
TRBV19	NA	NA	TRBJ2-7	TGTGCCAGTAGTATAGAGGCAGGTACTGGCGAGCAGTACTTC	CASSIEAGTGEQYF
TRBV6-5	NA	TRBD1	TRBJ1-6	TGTGCCAGCAGCCCGGGACAGACCAATAATTCACCCCTCCACTTT	CASSPGQTNNSPLHF
TRBV27	NA	TRBD1	TRBJ2-7	TGTGCCAGCAGCCGCGGGGACAGGGGAGGCCACGAGCAGTACTTC	CASSRGDRGGHEQYF
TRBV4-1	NA	NA	TRBJ2-7	TGCGCCAGCAGCCAACACAGCGGAGGGGGCAACGAGCAGTACTTC	CASSQHSGGGNEQYF
TRBV10-1	NA	NA	TRBJ2-5	TGCGCCAGCAGTGAGTCGAGTGGGACTGACCAAGAGACCCAGTACTTC	CASSESSGTDQETQYF